The subject of this entry is one T cell receptor beta chain. These data come from a study of blood T cell repertoires in COVID-19. Study-level information: PBMCs, B-cell-depleted T cells, or T cells were the source of the cDNA or gDNA that made up the material.

The study recruited people aged about 18 to 90 years across roughly 23 US areas. This CDR3 contains 16 residues. Trimming at V came to 2 bases and at J to 3 bases, leaving 5 bases not matched to a gene. Germline CDR1 is MRHNA and CDR2 is SNTAGT. Some clones are missing from TCRdb's copy, which holds only in-frame ones; the method was immunoSEQ multiplex PCR. The table has about 370,000 clones, 80% to 95% seen once. The rearrangement uses TRBV6-4 and TRBJ1-5; 9 nucleotides agree with TRBD1. The sequence came from a woman in her 40s who had been exposed to COVID-19. The material sequenced was PBMCs or T cells enriched from blood (not recorded which). This chain's CDR3 is CASSDLTGGDNQPQHF. CDR3 bases: TGTGCCAGCAGTGACCTGACAGGGGGGGACAATCAGCCCCAGCATTTT.